This T cell receptor (beta chain) originates from a study of blood T cell repertoires in COVID-19. V shed 7 bases and J shed 2 bases, with 13 bases lying between them. This CDR3 spans 14 amino acids. CDR1 and CDR2 (germline): SNHLY, FYNNEI. Clones were read by immunoSEQ multiplex PCR, and TCRdb kept only the in-frame ones, dropping some. The sample records 200,000 to 300,000 clones, approximately 80% being singletons. The chain is built from TRBV2 and TRBJ2-3; D not resolved. The sample taken for sequencing was peripheral blood. This receptor was identified in a man older than 75 with acute or convalescent COVID-19. CDR3 region: CASKNSPNTDTQYF. The CDR3 nucleotides read TGTGCCAGCAAGAACAGCCCTAACACAGATACGCAGTATTTT. Looking up the rest from reference TRBV2 and TRBJ2-3 gives the full variable domain: EPEVTQTPSHQVTQMGQEVILRCVPISNHLYFYWYRQILGQKVEFLVSFYNNEISEKSEIFDDQFSVERPDGSNFTLKIRSTKLEDSAMYFCASKNSPNTDTQYFGPGTRLTVL.